This T cell receptor (beta chain) was captured in a study of control samples from healthy donors and cancer patients. TCRdb's table, derived via immunoSEQ multiplex PCR, lists solely in-frame clones and lacks some. The sample has approximately 89,000 clones; over 65% are singletons. CDR1 and CDR2 (germline): LGHDT, YNNKEL (reference sequence). The CDR3 has 15 amino acids. Trimming stripped 3 bases from V and 7 bases from J, with 13 bases between. The J gene is TRBJ1-6, the V gene TRBV3-1 (or the pseudogene TRBV3-2); no clear D. The specimen was blood. The clonotype was recovered from a middle-aged woman in good health. This CDR3 is CASSQHREANSPLHF. The CDR3 coding sequence is TGTGCCAGCAGCCAGCACCGGGAGGCGAATTCACCCCTCCACTTT.